These 5 T cell receptor beta chains share one sample of origin, sequenced in a study of blood T cell repertoires in COVID-19. Libraries were prepared by immunoSEQ multiplex PCR; TCRdb keeps only in-frame clonotypes and omits some of them. The sample lists approximately 200,000 clones; under 90% were seen once. The sequencing sample was made of peripheral blood. The receptors stem from a woman in her sixties or seventies who had recovered from COVID-19.

The chain carries TRBV6-2 or TRBV6-3 and TRBJ2-7; perhaps TRBD1 as D (6 bases). This CDR3 comprises 13 residues. Germline V lookup: CDR1 MNHEY, CDR2 SVGEGT. V was clipped by 3 bases and J by 6 bases, with 12 bases between them. CDR3 loop: CASSYSPGAEQYF. The DNA of the CDR3 is TGTGCCAGCAGTTATTCGCCAGGGGCCGAGCAGTACTTC.

V is TRBV3-1 (or the pseudogene TRBV3-2) and J is TRBJ2-2; D gene unclear. V gave up 1 base and J gave up 5 bases, with 5 bases separating them. The length of the CDR3 is 13 residues. CDR1 is LGHDT and CDR2 is YNNKEL in the germline V gene (reference sequence). The CDR3 DNA follows: TGTGCCAGCAGCCAAGGTCGTACCGGGGAGCTGTTTTTT. Amino acid sequence: CASSQGRTGELFF.

The chain is built from TRBV5-1 and TRBJ2-1; D perhaps matches TRBD1 (6 bases). The CDR3 totals 16 residues. The V end lost 4 bases, the J end lost 4 bases, and 18 bases lay between the germline ends. Germline lookup yields CDR1 SGHRS and CDR2 YFSETQ. CDR3: CASSQMLGQAYNEQFF. DNA for the CDR3: TGCGCCAGCAGCCAAATGTTGGGACAAGCATACAATGAGCAGTTCTTC.

V gene TRBV5-3 combines with J gene TRBJ1-3; TRBD1 matches 8 bases. TRBV5-3 belongs to the ORF category, with a function that is uncertain. The J segment lost 4 bases and the V segment lost 5 bases, leaving 2 bases of the junction unmatched. This CDR3 has 13 residues. CDR3 sequence reads: CARRDRAGNTIYF. For the CDR3, the DNA is TGTGCCAGAAGGGACAGGGCCGGAAACACCATATATTTT.

V gene TRBV4-2 combines with J gene TRBJ1-2; no clear D. Trimming pared 1 base from V and 3 bases from J, leaving 9 bases between. CDR1 LGHNA and CDR2 YNFKEQ come from the germline V gene. The length of the CDR3 is 14 residues. The CDR3 nucleotides read TGTGCCAGCAGCCAAGTGGGCAGTTACTATGGCTACACCTTC. Amino acids: CASSQVGSYYGYTF.